This T cell receptor beta chain originates from a study of blood T cell repertoires in COVID-19. Study-level background: Samples representing acute and convalescent COVID-19 were sourced from the United States, Italy and Spain. Nucleic acid was either cDNA or gDNA, and it came from T cells, B-cell-depleted T cells, or PBMCs.

The authors' processing: Counts of nucleated cells, estimated from reference gene primer amplification, were obtained. The assay was immunoSEQ multiplex PCR, and TCRdb's table has in-frame clones only and misses some. V, J and clone size were drawn from that table, and D and trimming were deduced from the DNA. The sample includes roughly 120,000 clones, more than 75% of them seen just once. Germline lookup yields CDR1 SGHTA and CDR2 FQGNSA. The CDR3 is 16 amino acids. V was shortened by 0 bases and J by 2 bases, with 12 bases between the two germline ends. This clone was seen once. Followed over time, Seattle patients had been enrolled while infection was active.

Sequencing input: peripheral blood. This sequence was found in a man aged 60-69 years with COVID-19, enrolled during active disease. The chain has TRBV7-2 and TRBJ2-3; D perhaps matches TRBD2 (5 bases). CDR3 sequence reads: CASSLAAGESTDTQYF. Written as DNA, the CDR3 is TGTGCCAGCAGCTTAGCTGCCGGGGAGTCCACAGATACGCAGTATTTT.